This T cell receptor beta chain originates from a study of CD8 T cells in ankylosing spondylitis. Study-wide points: There was a TCR beta motif, made of 7 or 8 highly homologous variants, that appeared characteristic of ankylosing spondylitis blood. There was reportedly significant enrichment of clones that were disease-linked in matched ankylosing spondylitis synovial fluid. Both synovial fluid and blood in reactive arthritis had previously been reported to carry some motif variants.

Concerning this clonotype: Its matching antigen is unknown.

Generation of TCR beta libraries employed quantitative 5'-RACE incorporating molecular barcodes. TCRdb ran MiXCR on the 5' RACE reads and lists one entry per CDR3 protein. Found here are hundreds of thousands of distinct CDR3 sequences, 25% to 30% of them singletons; the top ten hold 0.75% to 0.9%. The CDR3 runs 16 residues. V shed 1 base, J shed 3 bases, and the junction held 5 bases outside the gene matches. Germline V gene sequence: CDR1 SEHNR, CDR2 FQNEAQ (reference sequence). Material for sequencing was blood, either unsorted or a sorted T cell fraction (not recorded which). J is TRBJ2-3 and V is TRBV7-9; TRBD2 matches 9 bases. The sequence derives from a male donor with ankylosing spondylitis. The CDR3 sequence: CASSLGASGNTDTQYF. The DNA for the CDR3 is TGTGCCAGCAGCTTAGGAGCTAGCGGGAATACAGATACGCAGTATTTT.